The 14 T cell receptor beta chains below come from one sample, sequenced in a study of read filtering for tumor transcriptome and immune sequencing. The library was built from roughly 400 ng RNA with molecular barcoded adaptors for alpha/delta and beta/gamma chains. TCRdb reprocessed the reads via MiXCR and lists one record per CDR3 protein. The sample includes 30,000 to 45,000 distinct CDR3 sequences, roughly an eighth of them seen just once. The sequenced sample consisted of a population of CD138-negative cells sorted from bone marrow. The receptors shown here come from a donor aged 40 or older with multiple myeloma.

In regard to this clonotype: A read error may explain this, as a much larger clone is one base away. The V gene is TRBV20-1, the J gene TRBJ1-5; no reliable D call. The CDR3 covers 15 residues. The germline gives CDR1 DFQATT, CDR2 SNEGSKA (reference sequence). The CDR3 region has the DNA TGCAGTGCAAACATGGCGGGTTTGGGCAATCAGCCCCGGCATTTT. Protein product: CSANMAGLGNQPRHF.

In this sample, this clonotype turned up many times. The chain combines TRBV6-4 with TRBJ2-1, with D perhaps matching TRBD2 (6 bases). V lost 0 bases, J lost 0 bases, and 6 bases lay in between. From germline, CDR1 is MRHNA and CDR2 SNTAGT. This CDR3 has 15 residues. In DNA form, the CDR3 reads TGTGCCAGCAGTGACTCTAGCGGCTCCTACAATGAGCAGTTCTTC. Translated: CASSDSSGSYNEQFF.

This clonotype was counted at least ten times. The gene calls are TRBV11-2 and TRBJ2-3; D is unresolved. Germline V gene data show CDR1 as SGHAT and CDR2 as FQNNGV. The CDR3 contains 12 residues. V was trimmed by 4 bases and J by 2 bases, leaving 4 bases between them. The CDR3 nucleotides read TGTGCCAGCAGCTCCGCCACAGATACGCAGTATTTT. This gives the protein CASSSATDTQYF.

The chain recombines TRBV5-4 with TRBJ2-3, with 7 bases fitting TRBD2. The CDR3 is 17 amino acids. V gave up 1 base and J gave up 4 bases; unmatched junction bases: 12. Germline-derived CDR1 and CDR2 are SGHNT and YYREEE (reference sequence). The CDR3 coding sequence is TGTGCCAGCAGCTTGACCAGCGGGACGAGGGCTCCAGATACGCAGTATTTT. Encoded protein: CASSLTSGTRAPDTQYF.

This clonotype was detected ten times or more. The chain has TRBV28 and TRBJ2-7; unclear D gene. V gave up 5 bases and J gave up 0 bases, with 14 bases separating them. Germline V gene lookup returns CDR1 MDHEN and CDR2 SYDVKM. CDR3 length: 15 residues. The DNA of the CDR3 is TGTGCCAGCAGTCCCACCGGGTCCTTCTCCTACGAGCAGTACTTC. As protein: CASSPTGSFSYEQYF.

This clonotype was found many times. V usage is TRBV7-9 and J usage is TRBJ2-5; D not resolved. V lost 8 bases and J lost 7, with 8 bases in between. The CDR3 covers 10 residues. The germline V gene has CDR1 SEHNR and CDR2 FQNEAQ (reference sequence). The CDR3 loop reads CASSDGTQYF. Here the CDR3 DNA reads TGTGCCAGCTCGGACGGGACCCAGTACTTC.

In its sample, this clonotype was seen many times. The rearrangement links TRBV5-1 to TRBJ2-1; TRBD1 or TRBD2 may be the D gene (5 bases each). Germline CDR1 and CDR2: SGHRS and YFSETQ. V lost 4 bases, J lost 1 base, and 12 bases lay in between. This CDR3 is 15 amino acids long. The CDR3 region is CASSGTGPSYNEQFF. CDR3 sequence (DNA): TGCGCCAGCAGCGGAACGGGGCCGTCCTACAATGAGCAGTTCTTC.

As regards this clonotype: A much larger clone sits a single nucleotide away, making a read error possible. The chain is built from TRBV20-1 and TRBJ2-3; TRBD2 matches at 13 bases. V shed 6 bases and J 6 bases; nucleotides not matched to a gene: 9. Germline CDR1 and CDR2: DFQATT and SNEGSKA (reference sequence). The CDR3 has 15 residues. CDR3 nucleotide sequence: TGCAGTGCCCAAACTAGCGGGGGGGCCCTGGATACGCAGTATTTT. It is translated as CSAQTSGGALDTQYF.

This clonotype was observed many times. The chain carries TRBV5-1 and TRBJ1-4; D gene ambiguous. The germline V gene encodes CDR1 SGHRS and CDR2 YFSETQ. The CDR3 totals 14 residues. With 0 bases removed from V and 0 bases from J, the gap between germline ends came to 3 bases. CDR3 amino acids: CASSLAATNEKLFF. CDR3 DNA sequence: TGCGCCAGCAGCTTGGCAGCAACTAATGAAAAACTGTTTTTT.

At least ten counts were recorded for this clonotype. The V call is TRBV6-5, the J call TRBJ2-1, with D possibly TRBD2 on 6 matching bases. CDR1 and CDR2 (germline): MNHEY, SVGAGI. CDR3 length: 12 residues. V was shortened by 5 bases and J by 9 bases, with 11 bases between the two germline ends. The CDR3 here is CASSPTRLEQFF. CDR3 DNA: TGTGCCAGCAGTCCGACTAGACTTGAGCAGTTCTTC.

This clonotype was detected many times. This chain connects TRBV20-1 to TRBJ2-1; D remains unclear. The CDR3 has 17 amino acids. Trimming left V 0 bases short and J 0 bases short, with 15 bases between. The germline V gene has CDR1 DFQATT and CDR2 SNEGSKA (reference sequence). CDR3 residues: CSARDPIGPSSYNEQFF. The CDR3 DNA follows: TGCAGTGCTAGAGACCCTATAGGACCGAGCTCCTACAATGAGCAGTTCTTC.

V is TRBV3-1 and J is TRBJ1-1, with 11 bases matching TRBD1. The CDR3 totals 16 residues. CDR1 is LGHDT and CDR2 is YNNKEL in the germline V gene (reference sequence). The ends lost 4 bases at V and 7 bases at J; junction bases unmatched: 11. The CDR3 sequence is CASSLRTGGAYSEAFF. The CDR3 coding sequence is TGTGCCAGCAGCCTTAGGACAGGGGGCGCGTATAGTGAAGCTTTCTTT.

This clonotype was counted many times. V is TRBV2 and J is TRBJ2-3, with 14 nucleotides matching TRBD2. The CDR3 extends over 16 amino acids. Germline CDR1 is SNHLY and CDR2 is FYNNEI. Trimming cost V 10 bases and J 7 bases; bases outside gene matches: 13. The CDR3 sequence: CATTRGTSGSRNTQYF. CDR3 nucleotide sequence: TGTGCCACCACCCGAGGGACTAGCGGGAGTAGGAATACGCAGTATTTT.

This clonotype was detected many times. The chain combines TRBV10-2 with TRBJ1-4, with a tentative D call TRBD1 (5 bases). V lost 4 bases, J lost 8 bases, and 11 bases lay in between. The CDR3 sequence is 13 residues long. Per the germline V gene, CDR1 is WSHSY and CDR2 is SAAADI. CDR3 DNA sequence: TGCGCCAGCAGTGGACAGCTGAGGGAAAAACTGTTTTTT. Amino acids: CASSGQLREKLFF.